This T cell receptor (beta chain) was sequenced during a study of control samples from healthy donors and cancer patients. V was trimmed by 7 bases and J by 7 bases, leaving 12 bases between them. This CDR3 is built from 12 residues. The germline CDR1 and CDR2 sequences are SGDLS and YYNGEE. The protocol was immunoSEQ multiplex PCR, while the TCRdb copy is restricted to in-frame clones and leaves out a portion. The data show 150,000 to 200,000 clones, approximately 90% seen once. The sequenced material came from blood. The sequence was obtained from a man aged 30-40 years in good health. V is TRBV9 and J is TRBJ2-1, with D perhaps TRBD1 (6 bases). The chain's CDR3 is CASSLQGNEQFF. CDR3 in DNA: TGTGCCAGCTCCCTACAGGGAAATGAGCAGTTCTTC.